The 30 T cell receptor beta chains below were found in one sample sequenced in a study of cytomegalovirus exposure and HLA in healthy donors. Primers for the PCR totalled 60 Vbeta and 13 Jbeta. The table came from immunoSEQ multiplex PCR; TCRdb's copy has only in-frame clones and leaves some out. Among 100,000 to 150,000 clones listed, 60% to 80% were seen once. Material: PBMCs. These receptors all come from a man aged 25 to 40 in good health and CMV-seronegative.

J is TRBJ1-2 and V is TRBV4-2; TRBD1 matches at 8 bases. V gave up 1 base and J gave up 3 bases; unmatched junction bases: 7. The CDR3 is made up of 16 amino acids. Germline CDR1 reads LGHNA; CDR2 reads YNFKEQ. Here the CDR3 reads CASSQVGLQGDYGYTF. In DNA, the CDR3 is TGTGCCAGCAGCCAAGTCGGGCTACAGGGGGACTATGGCTACACCTTC.

This clone showed up just once. This chain uses TRBV7-3 with TRBJ2-5; possible D gene TRBD2, 6 bases. There are 17 residues in the CDR3. CDR1 SGHTA and CDR2 FQGTGA come from the germline V gene. V lost 2 bases and J lost 2, with 18 bases in between. The CDR3 region has the DNA TGTGCCAGCAGCTTAGCCCCCTCTTTGGGGGGACAAGAGACCCAGTACTTC. This codes for CASSLAPSLGGQETQYF. Full variable domain (rest looked up from reference TRBV7-3 and TRBJ2-5): GAGVSQTPSNKVTEKGKYVELRCDPISGHTALYWYRQSLGQGPEFLIYFQGTGAADDSGLPNDRFFAVRPEGSVSTLKIQRTERGDSAVYLCASSLAPSLGGQETQYFGPGTRLLVL.

The chain combines TRBV27 with TRBJ2-1; D may be TRBD2 (7 bases). CDR3 length: 14 amino acids. Trimming left V 6 bases short and J 5 bases short, with 14 bases between. Germline CDR1 is MNHEY and CDR2 is SMNVEV (reference sequence). DNA for the CDR3: TGTGCCAGCAGAAGGGGGGGGCCGAACAATGAGCAGTTCTTC. Encoded protein: CASRRGGPNNEQFF.

V usage is TRBV7-3 and J usage is TRBJ2-7; 9 nucleotides line up with TRBD1. CDR3 size: 14 residues. Germline values: CDR1 SGHTA, CDR2 FQGTGA. After removal of 6 bases from V and 0 bases from J, the junction contained 3 bases not matched to a gene. The DNA for the CDR3 is TGTGCCAGCAGTCCGACAGGGGGCTCCTACGAGCAGTACTTC. Translation gives CASSPTGGSYEQYF.

The chain joins TRBV30 to TRBJ1-6; D unresolved. Trimming took off 7 bases at V and 7 bases at J, with 14 bases between the two ends. CDR1 GTSNPN and CDR2 SVGIG come from the germline V gene (reference sequence). The CDR3 totals 13 residues. CDR3 residues: CASSWAQNSPLHF. Written as DNA, the CDR3 is TGTGCCTCGTCGTGGGCGCAAAATTCACCCCTCCACTTT.

This clone qualifies as large. This chain connects TRBV25-1 to TRBJ2-5; TRBD2 aligns across 7 bases. The CDR3 totals 14 residues. The junction had 4 bases not matched to a gene; V was cut back by 6 bases and J by 0 bases. Germline V gene sequence: CDR1 MGHDK, CDR2 SYGVNS. CDR3 amino acids: CASSERGHQETQYF. The DNA for the CDR3 is TGTGCCAGCAGCGAGCGGGGTCACCAAGAGACCCAGTACTTC.

The rearrangement links TRBV28 to TRBJ2-1, with 8 bases fitting TRBD1. V lost 6 bases to trimming and J lost 4 bases; unmatched junction nucleotides: 14. The CDR3 loop spans 17 amino acids. Looked up from germline, CDR1 is MDHEN and CDR2 is SYDVKM. The CDR3 is CASRDGTGGLKYNEQFF. The CDR3 bases are TGTGCCAGCAGAGATGGGACAGGCGGGTTAAAGTACAATGAGCAGTTCTTC.

The chain combines TRBV7-3 with TRBJ1-4; TRBD1 matches at 9 bases. Trimming at V came to 1 base and at J to 1 base, leaving 16 bases not matched to a gene. The CDR3 length is 21 residues. Germline V gene data show CDR1 as SGHTA and CDR2 as FQGTGA. CDR3 sequence: CASSLRGGDRAGSETNEKLFF. The CDR3, as DNA: TGTGCCAGCAGCTTAAGGGGGGGGGACAGGGCCGGTAGTGAAACTAATGAAAAACTGTTTTTT.

The chain employs TRBV18 and TRBJ2-1; D perhaps matches TRBD2 (6 bases). The CDR3 length is 13 residues. Trimming stripped 3 bases from V and 10 bases from J, with 13 bases between. Per the germline V gene, CDR1 is KGHSH and CDR2 is LQKENI. CDR3 nucleotide sequence: TGTGCCAGCTCACCTCAAGACGGGGGAGAGCAGTTCTTC. It is translated as CASSPQDGGEQFF.

The chain is built from TRBV11-1 and TRBJ2-2; the D gene is possibly TRBD2 (6 bases). V lost 5 bases to trimming and J lost 8 bases, with 15 bases between them. Per the germline V gene, CDR1 is SGHAT and CDR2 is FQDESV (reference sequence). CDR3 length: 14 amino acids. The chain's CDR3 is CASSLRTMGGELFF. CDR3 coding DNA: TGTGCCAGCAGCCTAAGGACTATGGGGGGGGAGCTGTTTTTT.

The rearrangement joins TRBV5-5 to TRBJ1-5, with D possibly being TRBD1 (6 bases). The CDR3 loop spans 14 amino acids. With 4 bases removed from V and 1 base from J, the gap between germline ends came to 9 bases. Germline V gives CDR1 SGHKS, CDR2 YYEKEE (reference sequence). For the CDR3, the DNA is TGTGCCAGCAGCCCAGGGGCCAGCAATCAGCCCCAGCATTTT. The encoded protein is CASSPGASNQPQHF.

The chain recombines TRBV2 with TRBJ2-2; D is unclear. Trimming pared 6 bases from V and 1 base from J, leaving 18 bases between. This CDR3 comprises 17 residues. Germline CDR1 and CDR2: SNHLY and FYNNEI. CDR3 in DNA: TGTGCCAGCAGCGAGTATCGGGTAGTCATGAACACCGGGGAGCTGTTTTTT. It translates to CASSEYRVVMNTGELFF.

In this sample, this clone is medium-sized. The CDR3 is CASRDSGSGEKLFF. The CDR3 DNA reads TGTGCCAGCAGAGACTCGGGAAGCGGTGAAAAACTGTTTTTT. V and J are TRBV2 and TRBJ1-4, with D unclear. CDR3 size: 14 residues. The V end lost 6 bases, the J end lost 7 bases, and 15 bases lay between the germline ends. Germline CDR1 and CDR2: SNHLY and FYNNEI.

The rearrangement joins TRBV5-1 to TRBJ2-1, with TRBD1 matching over 9 bases. Looked up from germline, CDR1 is SGHRS and CDR2 is YFSETQ. The CDR3 loop spans 17 amino acids. V lost 0 bases, J lost 4 bases, and 8 bases stayed unmatched. CDR3 protein: CASSLGRGQGVYNEQFF. CDR3 nucleotide sequence: TGCGCCAGCAGCTTGGGTCGGGGACAGGGAGTGTACAATGAGCAGTTCTTC.

CDR3 amino acids: CASSLGGGAYNEQFF. CDR3 bases: TGTGCCAGCAGCTTAGGCGGGGGGGCGTACAATGAGCAGTTCTTC. The J gene is TRBJ2-1, the V gene TRBV11-3; 9 bases map to TRBD2. The V gene end was trimmed by 1 base and the J gene end by 4 bases; junction bases not matched to a gene: 2. The CDR3 totals 15 residues. The germline V gene has CDR1 SGHNT and CDR2 YENEEA.

This clone was found once. V usage is TRBV5-1 and J usage is TRBJ2-5; 7 nucleotides match TRBD1. The CDR3 sequence is 14 residues long. Germline trimming cut 4 bases from V and 5 bases from J; bases unmatched to any gene: 8. Germline CDR1 and CDR2: SGHRS and YFSETQ. The CDR3 loop is CASSRGTVGETQYF. The CDR3, as DNA: TGCGCCAGCAGCCGAGGGACAGTCGGGGAGACCCAGTACTTC.

The CDR3 loop reads CASSQLGAGGLRSPLHF. The CDR3 nucleotides are TGCGCCAGCAGCCAACTTGGGGCGGGGGGATTGCGATCACCCCTCCACTTT. This chain connects TRBV4-1 to TRBJ1-6; D might be TRBD1 (5 bases). This CDR3 has 17 amino acids. V was clipped by 2 bases and J by 10 bases, with 21 bases between them. CDR1 is MGHRA and CDR2 is YSYEKL in the germline V gene.

The chain recombines TRBV11-2 with TRBJ2-7; D is uncertain. CDR1 is SGHAT and CDR2 is FQNNGV in the germline V gene. The CDR3 has 11 residues. V lost 5 bases and J 2 bases, leaving 4 bases between the germline ends. The CDR3 sequence: CASSPAYEQYF. CDR3 nucleotides: TGTGCCAGCAGCCCCGCCTACGAGCAGTACTTC.

This rearrangement joins TRBV11-2 to TRBJ2-7, with TRBD1 as a possible D gene (6 bases). The CDR3 runs 14 residues. Trimming cost V 2 bases and J 6 bases, with 14 bases left between them. Germline CDR1 reads SGHAT; CDR2 reads FQNNGV. This CDR3 is CASSLSQGLGEQYF. The CDR3 coding sequence is TGTGCCAGCAGCTTAAGTCAGGGGTTGGGCGAGCAGTACTTC.

The chain employs TRBV28 and TRBJ1-5; TRBD1 might be the D (5 bases). Trimming took off 10 bases at V and 3 bases at J, with 10 bases between the two ends. Germline V gene data show CDR1 as MDHEN and CDR2 as SYDVKM. The length of the CDR3 is 12 residues. The CDR3 reads CAIQGTNQPQHF. CDR3 nucleotides: TGTGCCATTCAGGGTACCAATCAGCCCCAGCATTTT.

This chain uses TRBV28 with TRBJ1-6; the D gene is possibly TRBD1 (5 bases). Germline V gene lookup returns CDR1 MDHEN and CDR2 SYDVKM. V was shortened by 3 bases and J by 9 bases, with 12 bases between the two germline ends. This CDR3 comprises 14 residues. The DNA for the CDR3 is TGTGCCAGCAGTTTTTCGGGGGTCTCTTCACCCCTCCACTTT. This sequence encodes CASSFSGVSSPLHF.

This chain uses TRBV11-2 with TRBJ2-7; D is unresolved. The ends were cut back, 2 bases at V and 4 bases at J, with 3 bases in the middle. Looked up from germline, CDR1 is SGHAT and CDR2 is FQNNGV. This CDR3 contains 11 residues. For the CDR3, the DNA is TGTGCCAGCAGCTTAACTTACGAGCAGTACTTC. Protein: CASSLTYEQYF.

The chain carries TRBV2 and TRBJ2-7; 9 nucleotides align to TRBD1. Germline CDR1 and CDR2: SNHLY and FYNNEI. Germline trimming cut 6 bases from V and 5 bases from J; bases unmatched to any gene: 8. CDR3 length: 14 amino acids. The CDR3 reads CASREGTGNDEQYF. The CDR3 DNA is TGTGCCAGCAGGGAGGGGACAGGGAACGACGAGCAGTACTTC.

This clone was observed a handful of times. The rearrangement uses TRBV27 and TRBJ2-3, with D uncertain. The CDR3 length is 13 residues. Germline values: CDR1 MNHEY, CDR2 SMNVEV (reference sequence). V was clipped by 6 bases and J by 2 bases, with 9 bases between them. The CDR3 region has the DNA TGTGCCAGCAGGGGCCTGGACACAGATACGCAGTATTTT. It translates to CASRGLDTDTQYF.

This clone was picked up one time. CDR3 in amino acids: CASSLLAGENNEQFF. As DNA, the CDR3 is TGCGCCAGCAGCCTACTAGCGGGGGAGAACAATGAGCAGTTCTTC. The V gene is TRBV4-1, the J gene TRBJ2-1; 11 bases agree with TRBD2. CDR1 MGHRA and CDR2 YSYEKL come from the germline V gene. With V trimmed by 4 bases and J by 5 bases, 4 bases remained unmatched. The CDR3 runs to 15 residues.

The chain carries TRBV2 and TRBJ1-6, with D possibly matching TRBD1 (6 bases). The CDR3 is 16 amino acids. Trimming removed 2 bases from V and 4 bases from J, with 12 bases in between. Germline V gene data show CDR1 as SNHLY and CDR2 as FYNNEI. The CDR3 DNA is TGTGCCAGCAGTGAAAACCGGGACAAGTATAATTCACCCCTCCACTTT. As protein: CASSENRDKYNSPLHF.

The V gene is TRBV7-9, the J gene TRBJ2-3; 10 bases are shared with TRBD2. The germline CDR1 and CDR2 sequences are SEHNR and FQNEAQ (reference sequence). V shed 1 base and J 6 bases; nucleotides not matched to a gene: 4. The CDR3 runs 15 residues. CDR3 region: CASSLVAGGLDTQYF. DNA for the CDR3: TGTGCCAGCAGCTTAGTAGCGGGGGGATTGGATACGCAGTATTTT.

V and J are TRBV5-1 and TRBJ1-2; D ambiguous. The CDR3 spans 15 residues. In germline, CDR1 is SGHRS, CDR2 YFSETQ. V lost 0 bases and J lost 0, with 9 bases in between. CDR3 nucleotides: TGCGCCAGCAGCTTGGCCGTGGGAGCTAACTATGGCTACACCTTC. Residues: CASSLAVGANYGYTF. The entire variable domain, with the rest obtained from reference TRBV5-1 and TRBJ1-2, is as follows: KAGVTQTPRYLIKTRGQQVTLSCSPISGHRSVSWYQQTPGQGLQFLFEYFSETQRNKGNFPGRFSGRQFSNSRSEMNVSTLELGDSALYLCASSLAVGANYGYTFGSGTRLTVV.

The J gene is TRBJ2-1, the V gene TRBV6-6; D is undetermined. Germline CDR1 is MNHNY and CDR2 is SVGAGI (reference sequence). V was shortened by 6 bases and J by 3 bases, with 9 bases between the two germline ends. The CDR3 consists of 13 residues. CDR3 in amino acids: CASRTYNYNEQFF. CDR3 nucleotide sequence: TGTGCCAGCAGGACATACAACTACAATGAGCAGTTCTTC.

This chain connects TRBV7-3 to TRBJ1-1; 8 bases match TRBD1. This CDR3 is built from 13 residues. In germline, CDR1 is SGHTA, CDR2 FQGTGA. J gave up 1 base and V 5 bases, and 0 bases lay outside the gene matches. CDR3 DNA: TGTGCCAGCAGCGGACAGGGGAACACTGAAGCTTTCTTT. Protein sequence: CASSGQGNTEAFF.